Listed below are T cell receptor beta chains from one sample, sequenced in a study of blood T cell repertoires in COVID-19. Generated by immunoSEQ multiplex PCR, the TCRdb table keeps only in-frame clones and is missing some. The data contain fewer than 150,000 clones, 85% of them seen just once; the ten biggest clones take up approximately 13%. Sample: peripheral blood. The receptors were gathered from a human donor in a cohort sampled during active COVID-19. CDR3s include the opening cysteine and the closing phenylalanine or tryptophan. The D gene is left open where the match is weak.

v_call,d_call,cdr3_aa
TRBV19,-,CASTSARTEAFF
TRBV30,TRBD1,CAWSVRGGGSPLHF
TRBV5-4,TRBD2,CASSFVGLAFGTDTQYF
TRBV5-4,-,CASRLSTQTPYEQYF
TRBV7-2,-,CASSYLGPPDTQYF
TRBV28,TRBD2,CASSSRLAAIGTQYF
TRBV9,TRBD1,CASSVTPGDRGRGTF
TRBV5-6,-,CASSLETYGYTF
TRBV19,TRBD1,CASSTGQVDSGNTIYF
TRBV6-4,TRBD2,CASSLLGGEGDTQYF
TRBV5-1,TRBD1,CASSLGQGLEKLFF
TRBV15,-,CATSRDGRAMSNEQFF
TRBV5-4,-,CASSLGRHNEQFF
TRBV7-9,TRBD2,CASTQTSGGYNEQFF
TRBV6-5,-,CASRNPGKTNYGYTF
TRBV6-5,-,CAGRISGGPNSPLHF
TRBV29-1,-,CSANLGSYNEQFF
TRBV6-5,-,CASSYSLQGRPGELFF
TRBV2,TRBD1,CASSGRQGARTDTQYF
TRBV5-4,TRBD1,CASSATGGWDEQYF
TRBV7-8,TRBD1,CASSSYRGSGYGNTIYF
TRBV6-5,TRBD1,CASSYSDRSYGYTF
TRBV7-3,TRBD2,CASSPFPSGGFETQYF
TRBV7-2,-,CASSLSQGPPYLYGYTF
TRBV5-1,TRBD2,CASSLEAGMGSYNEQFF
TRBV7-2,-,CASSLVRGSGYGYTF
TRBV6-6,-,CASQGSRASGNTIYF
TRBV7-9,TRBD1,CASRHGQGNYGYTF
TRBV11-2,-,CASSLSYGGAFF
TRBV12-3/TRBV12-4,TRBD1,CASSPGQGGGYF
TRBV18,-,CASSPGGGLTEAFF
TRBV7-2,-,CASSHAGGLRNIQYF
TRBV7-2,TRBD2,CASSGGLARPDTQYF
TRBV7-9,TRBD1,CASSLGQTGPLEKLFF
TRBV30,-,CAWTRTPMNTEAFF
TRBV9,TRBD1,CASSSGQGNTEAFF
TRBV9,-,CASSVGPVSTDTQYF
TRBV6-5,-,CASDAGSTPFF
TRBV27,TRBD1,CASSLARQGAPNTGELFF
TRBV5-4,TRBD1,CASSLEAGGYTEAFF
TRBV4-2,-,CASSPLGGDNYGYTF
TRBV7-9,-,CASSPAGYYGYTF
TRBV12-5,-,CASGPGMGNTIYF
TRBV9,TRBD2,CASSVVAGETTDTQYF
TRBV23-1,TRBD1,CASSQSETGGYGYTF
TRBV12-3/TRBV12-4,TRBD1,CASSPTGRHGYTF
TRBV5-4,TRBD1,CASSLGGFGYGYTF
TRBV18,-,CASSPSEPPGSPLHF
TRBV4-3,TRBD1,CASSQDSGTGRYYGYTF